The 27 T cell receptor beta chains reported below all come from one sample, sequenced in a study of naive and memory T cell subsets. The beta constant-region primer was an equimolar mix of two oligonucleotides covering TRBC1 and TRBC2. TCRdb itself ran the UMI-ligation and nested PCR reads through MiXCR, one entry per CDR3 protein. The sample contains about 90,000 distinct CDR3 sequences, 6% to 7.5% of which appear only once. Sequences were obtained from central memory CD4+ T cells from blood. These receptor sequences come from a human donor in good health.

This clonotype was counted between two and nine times. This chain connects TRBV12-3 or TRBV12-4 to TRBJ2-1; 9 positions agree with TRBD2. J was trimmed by 6 bases and V by 6 bases; bases with no gene match: 9. This CDR3 contains 15 residues. The CDR3 loop reads CASSLRAGGANEQFF. The CDR3 DNA reads TGTGCCAGCAGCTTAAGGGCGGGAGGGGCCAATGAGCAGTTCTTC.

The rearrangement uses TRBV2 and TRBJ2-1; 7 bases map to TRBD1. Per germline, CDR1 SNHLY and CDR2 FYNNEI. V lost 7 bases to trimming and J lost 0 bases; unmatched junction nucleotides: 6. The CDR3 has 15 amino acids. The CDR3 DNA reads as TGTGCCAGCAAAACCGGGACAGCCTCCTACAATGAGCAGTTCTTC. The encoded protein is CASKTGTASYNEQFF.

In its sample, this clonotype was seen a few times. The chain couples TRBV29-1 to TRBJ2-7; D tentatively reads TRBD1 or TRBD2 (5 bases each). Trimming shortened V by 4 bases and J by 0 bases, and 13 bases separated the two germline ends. Per the germline V gene, CDR1 is SQVTM and CDR2 is ANQGSEA. This CDR3 is 14 amino acids long. The DNA for the CDR3 is TGCAGCGTTGGGGGGACGGTGAGCTCCTACGAGCAGTACTTC. Protein product: CSVGGTVSSYEQYF.

This clonotype was observed a few times. The J gene is TRBJ1-1, the V gene TRBV12-3 or TRBV12-4, with D possibly matching TRBD1 (6 bases). The CDR3 runs to 13 residues. Trimming cost V 6 bases and J 9 bases, with 17 bases left between them. The CDR3 nucleotides read TGTGCCAGCAGCGAAACAGGGTCTTTAAAAGCTTTCTTT. This encodes CASSETGSLKAFF.

This clonotype was detected many times. V is TRBV5-6 and J is TRBJ1-1; tentative D call: TRBD1 (6 bases). Between the trimmed V and J ends, which lost 3 bases and 6 bases, there was a span of 12 bases. CDR3 length: 13 amino acids. The germline V gene encodes CDR1 SGHDT and CDR2 YYEEEE. The chain's CDR3 is CASSSQGSAEAFF. CDR3 bases: TGTGCCAGCAGCTCACAGGGCTCCGCTGAAGCTTTCTTT.

At least ten counts were recorded for this clonotype. The chain is built from TRBV20-1 and TRBJ1-1, with D possibly matching TRBD1 (5 bases). Trimming cost V 3 bases and J 10 bases, with 15 bases left between them. The CDR3 has 12 amino acids. Germline CDR1 DFQATT, CDR2 SNEGSKA (reference sequence). CDR3 region: CSASAGGGTAFF. DNA for the CDR3: TGCAGTGCTAGTGCAGGCGGGGGTACAGCTTTCTTT.

In this sample, this clonotype turned up many times. The chain recombines TRBV2 with TRBJ1-1; D not certain. The CDR3 extends over 11 amino acids. The germline V and J ends were trimmed by 4 bases and 6 bases, with 6 bases remaining between them. Germline CDR1 reads SNHLY; CDR2 reads FYNNEI. Written as DNA, the CDR3 is TGTGCCAGCAGTGGGCTTTCTGAAGCTTTCTTT. This sequence encodes CASSGLSEAFF.

In this sample, this clonotype turned up once. The junction does not match germline at one end; this may be a read error. J is TRBJ2-3 and V is TRBV6-5, with D hard to call. The CDR3 extends over 14 amino acids. The germline V gene has CDR1 MNHEY and CDR2 SVGAGI. CDR3 DNA sequence: TGTTCCAGTTGGGCCCAAGCACACACAGATACGCAGTATTTT. Translated: CSSWAQAHTDTQYF.

In its sample, this clonotype was seen many times. CDR3 DNA: TGTGCCAGCAGCCGAAGCTACTTTAGGGGGCAAGGAAACACCATATATTTT. This encodes CASSRSYFRGQGNTIYF. The rearrangement joins TRBV3-1 to TRBJ1-3, with TRBD1 matching over 7 bases. This CDR3 comprises 17 residues. V trimming: 4 bases; J trimming: 4 bases; junction bases outside the gene matches: 13. Germline assignment: CDR1 LGHDT and CDR2 YNNKEL (reference sequence).

This clonotype was found many times. The genes are TRBV24-1 and TRBJ2-7, with TRBD1 as a possible D gene (6 bases). The CDR3 runs 14 residues. V dropped 4 bases and J dropped 2 bases, with 11 bases sitting between them. CDR1 and CDR2 from the germline V gene are KGHDR and SFDVKD. CDR3 DNA: TGTGCCACCAGTGACTCGACAGGTCCCTACGAGCAGTACTTC. Protein product: CATSDSTGPYEQYF.

At least ten counts were recorded for this clonotype. CDR3 residues: CASSQRGTDTQYF. CDR3 bases: TGTGCCAGCAGCCAACGCGGCACAGATACGCAGTATTTT. The chain uses TRBV3-1 and TRBJ2-3; D gene ambiguous. V shed 2 bases and J shed 1 base, with 4 bases lying between them. The germline V gene has CDR1 LGHDT and CDR2 YNNKEL (reference sequence). This CDR3 contains 13 residues.

This clonotype was seen repeatedly, ten times or more. V is TRBV6-2 or TRBV6-3 and J is TRBJ1-1; D remains unclear. Germline CDR1 reads MNHEY; CDR2 reads SVGEGT. The CDR3 contains 13 residues. V lost 4 bases to trimming and J lost 1 base, with 7 bases between them. In DNA form, the CDR3 reads TGTGCCAGCAGTTTTTCACAGAACACTGAAGCTTTCTTT. Translation: CASSFSQNTEAFF.

This clonotype was observed at least ten times. As DNA, the CDR3 is TGTGCTAGTGGTTTGGCAACTCGACAGGGAAGCAATCAGCCCCAGCATTTT. This codes for CASGLATRQGSNQPQHF. V gene TRBV12-5 combines with J gene TRBJ1-5; TRBD1 matches 7 bases. The germline CDR1 and CDR2 sequences are LGHNT and FRNRAP. V lost 1 base to trimming and J lost 1 base; unmatched junction nucleotides: 7. This CDR3 contains 17 residues.

The chain uses TRBV7-9 and TRBJ2-1, with D unresolved. V was pared by 8 bases and J by 5 bases, with 10 bases between. The CDR3 covers 12 residues. Germline V gives CDR1 SEHNR, CDR2 FQNEAQ (reference sequence). As DNA, the CDR3 is TGTGCCAGCTTAGGGATTAACAATGAGCAGTTCTTC. It encodes CASLGINNEQFF.

This clonotype has ten or more counts. The CDR3 nucleotides read TGCAGTGCTAGTTCTTTACAGGGTGCAAGTGAAAAACTGTTTTTT. Its translation: CSASSLQGASEKLFF. V and J are TRBV20-1 and TRBJ1-4; perhaps TRBD1 as D (6 bases). The CDR3 covers 15 residues. Looked up from germline, CDR1 is DFQATT and CDR2 is SNEGSKA (reference sequence). V dropped 3 bases and J dropped 7 bases, with 18 bases sitting between them.

This clonotype was found many times. The chain uses TRBV12-3 or TRBV12-4 and TRBJ1-1; D is unclear. The V end lost 3 bases, the J end lost 3 bases, and 11 bases lay between the germline ends. The CDR3 is 14 residues long. The CDR3 DNA sequence: TGTGCCAGCAGTTTGGTTAAGGAATACACTGAAGCTTTCTTT. Its protein is CASSLVKEYTEAFF.

In its sample, this clonotype was seen a few times. The chain couples TRBV3-1 to TRBJ2-1, with 9 bases identical to TRBD2. In germline, CDR1 is LGHDT, CDR2 YNNKEL (reference sequence). The V segment lost 4 bases and the J segment 7 bases; nucleotides outside the gene matches: 14. This CDR3 spans 17 amino acids. CDR3 region: CASSREFAGGQGNEQFF. In DNA form, the CDR3 reads TGTGCCAGCAGCCGAGAGTTTGCGGGGGGGCAAGGGAATGAGCAGTTCTTC.

This clonotype was seen repeatedly, ten times or more. The rearrangement links TRBV20-1 to TRBJ1-1, with 10 bases lining up with TRBD1. Germline values: CDR1 DFQATT, CDR2 SNEGSKA (reference sequence). The CDR3 runs to 17 residues. The CDR3, as DNA: TGCAGCCCTCTAGAGGGGACAGGGGCGAGGATGAACACTGAAGCTTTCTTT. Protein sequence: CSPLEGTGARMNTEAFF.

This rearrangement joins TRBV6-2 or TRBV6-3 to TRBJ2-1; D uncertain. Per germline, CDR1 MNHEY and CDR2 SVGEGT. The CDR3 sequence is 12 residues long. V lost 6 bases and J 10 bases, leaving 13 bases between the germline ends. CDR3 region: CASRISFGEQFF. In DNA, the CDR3 is TGTGCCAGCAGAATATCATTTGGGGAGCAGTTCTTC.

This clonotype was counted many times. The chain joins TRBV11-2 to TRBJ1-6, with D maybe TRBD1 (5 bases). CDR3 length: 13 residues. Germline lookup yields CDR1 SGHAT and CDR2 FQNNGV. Trimming cost V 2 bases and J 10 bases, with 9 bases left between them. The CDR3 DNA is TGTGCCAGCAGCTTAACAGGTCCATCACCCCTCCACTTT. It encodes CASSLTGPSPLHF.

This clonotype showed up many times. J is TRBJ2-7 and V is TRBV7-2; 10 bases line up with TRBD1. The CDR3 totals 13 residues. Germline trimming cut 5 bases from V and 4 bases from J; bases unmatched to any gene: 2. Germline CDR1 is SGHTA and CDR2 is FQGNSA. CDR3 sequence (DNA): TGTGCCAGCAGCCGACAGGGGGCGTACGAGCAGTACTTC. As protein: CASSRQGAYEQYF.

This clonotype was counted only a few times. The rearrangement links TRBV5-1 to TRBJ2-1, with 9 bases fitting TRBD1. V lost 0 bases and J lost 5; bases outside the gene matches: 3. The CDR3 contains 15 residues. The germline V gene encodes CDR1 SGHRS and CDR2 YFSETQ. The CDR3 here is CASSLGDRDNNEQFF. The CDR3 DNA sequence: TGCGCCAGCAGCTTGGGGGACAGGGACAACAATGAGCAGTTCTTC.

This clonotype showed up many times. The V and J genes are TRBV6-2 or TRBV6-3 and TRBJ1-2, with no clear D. The CDR3 is 11 residues long. Germline V gives CDR1 MNHEY, CDR2 SVGEGT. Trimming removed 2 bases from V and 7 bases from J, with 5 bases in between. The CDR3 protein is CASSYKGGYTF. CDR3 nucleotides: TGTGCCAGCAGTTACAAGGGTGGCTACACCTTC.

This clonotype has ten or more counts. The chain combines TRBV12-3 or TRBV12-4 with TRBJ1-4; TRBD1 matches 7 bases. V was pared by 5 bases and J by 0 bases, with 9 bases of the junction left unmatched. The CDR3 covers 17 residues. The CDR3 spells CASSRRQGPSTNEKLFF. In DNA, the CDR3 is TGTGCCAGCAGTCGACGACAGGGTCCCTCAACTAATGAAAAACTGTTTTTT.

This clonotype has only a few counts. The rearrangement uses TRBV7-2 and TRBJ2-5, with 13 bases aligning to TRBD2. This CDR3 is 16 amino acids long. The germline V gene has CDR1 SGHTA and CDR2 FQGNSA. The V segment lost 4 bases and the J segment 5 bases; nucleotides outside the gene matches: 7. This CDR3 reads CASSSTSGGAMETQYF. The CDR3 coding sequence is TGTGCCAGCAGCTCCACTAGCGGGGGGGCGATGGAGACCCAGTACTTC.

This clonotype was seen a handful of times. This chain uses TRBV4-3 with TRBJ1-4; 7 nucleotides line up with TRBD1. Germline V lookup: CDR1 LGHNA, CDR2 YSLEER. Trimming took 1 base from V and 6 from J; bases not matched to a gene: 5. This CDR3 comprises 15 residues. The CDR3 region is CASSQVTTGDEKLFF. CDR3 nucleotide sequence: TGCGCCAGCAGCCAAGTGACAACAGGGGATGAAAAACTGTTTTTT.

This clonotype was seen at least ten times. The chain carries TRBV5-8 and TRBJ1-3; D call uncertain. The length of the CDR3 is 13 residues. V dropped 0 bases and J dropped 4 bases, with 5 bases sitting between them. Germline assignment: CDR1 SGHTS and CDR2 YDEGEE. In DNA form, the CDR3 reads TGTGCCAGCAGCTTGGCCAAAGGAAACACCATATATTTT. Protein product: CASSLAKGNTIYF.